The source of this T cell receptor (beta chain) is a study of blood T cell repertoires in COVID-19. Study in general: Acute and convalescent COVID-19 samples came from the United States, Italy and Spain. PBMCs, B-cell-depleted T cells, or T cells were the source of the cDNA or gDNA that made up the material.

In the original processing: Amplified reference gene primers provided the basis for estimating nucleated cell counts. The assay was immunoSEQ multiplex PCR, and TCRdb's table has in-frame clones only and misses some. V and J calls and clone size follow that table, whereas D and trimming were derived from the DNA. The profile shows approximately 38,000 clones, 80% to 90% of them singletons. The specimen sequenced was peripheral blood. The sequence came from a human donor in a cohort sampled during active COVID-19.

The CDR3 DNA reads TGTGCCAGCGGCCCCAGGGGGCCAACGGGGGCCAACGTCCTGACTTTC. It translates to CASGPRGPTGANVLTF. The V and J genes are TRBV27 and TRBJ2-6; 8 bases line up with TRBD1. This CDR3 region has 16 residues. J gave up 4 bases and V 8 bases, and 10 bases lay outside the gene matches. Germline CDR1 is MNHEY and CDR2 is SMNVEV (reference sequence).